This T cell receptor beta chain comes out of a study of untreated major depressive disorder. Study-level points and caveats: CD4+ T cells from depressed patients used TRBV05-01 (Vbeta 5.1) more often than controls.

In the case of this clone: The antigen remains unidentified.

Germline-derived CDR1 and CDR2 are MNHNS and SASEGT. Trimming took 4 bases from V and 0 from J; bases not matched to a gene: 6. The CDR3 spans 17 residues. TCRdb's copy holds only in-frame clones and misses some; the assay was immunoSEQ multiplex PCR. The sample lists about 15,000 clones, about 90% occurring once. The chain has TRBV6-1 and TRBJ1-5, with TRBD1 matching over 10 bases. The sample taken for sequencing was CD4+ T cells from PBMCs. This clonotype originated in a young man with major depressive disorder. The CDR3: CASSARQGAFSNQPQHF. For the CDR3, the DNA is TGTGCCAGCAGTGCTAGACAGGGGGCCTTTAGCAATCAGCCCCAGCATTTT.